This TCR beta chain was profiled in a study of blood T cell repertoires in COVID-19. The wider study: Specimens from acute and convalescent COVID-19 originated in the United States, Italy and Spain. PBMCs, B-cell-depleted T cells, or T cells provided the cDNA or gDNA that made up the material.

Germline V gene sequence: CDR1 SGHTA, CDR2 FQGNSA. This CDR3 is built from 13 residues. Trimming took 2 bases from V and 8 from J, leaving 9 bases between them. Under the authors' procedure: How many nucleated cells were present was estimated from reference gene primer amplification. Produced via immunoSEQ multiplex PCR; TCRdb's table is partial and in-frame only. That table supplies the V and J calls and clone size; D and trimming were determined from the DNA. This sample carries about 74,000 clones, approximately 86% of them seen once, and the ten largest clones take approximately 2%. J is TRBJ1-4 and V is TRBV7-2, with D hard to call. Specimen: peripheral blood. The source of this sequence is an elderly woman with active or convalescent COVID-19. The CDR3 loop reads CASSLRAGEKLFF. For the CDR3, the DNA is TGTGCCAGCAGCTTAAGGGCGGGGGAAAAACTGTTTTTT. The whole variable domain, remainder taken from reference TRBV7-2 and TRBJ1-4, is GAGVSQSPSNKVTEKGKDVELRCDPISGHTALYWYRQSLGQGLEFLIYFQGNSAPDKSGLPSDRFSAERTGGSVSTLTIQRTQQEDSAVYLCASSLRAGEKLFFGSGTQLSVL.